The clone carrying this T cell receptor beta chain was recorded many times. This specimen belongs to a study of HIV-infected patients and healthy controls. The repertoire came from unfractionated whole blood and reflected all unsorted peripheral T cells. Per the germline V gene, CDR1 is GTSNPN and CDR2 is SVGIG (reference sequence). The CDR3 sequence is 15 residues long. The ends were cut back, 5 bases at V and 0 bases at J, with 14 bases in the middle. Reverse transcription used about 510 ng RNA and constant-region primers for alpha and beta. Each of the alpha and beta chains got its own library through chain-specific third strand synthesis with indices. All rearrangements within a chain used one primer pair; cDNA molecules carried barcodes. The library had 12-nucleotide molecular identifiers formed by two random hexamers joined together. TCRdb redid the calling of the 5' RACE reads with MiXCR, one entry per CDR3 protein. The sample carries roughly 7,300 distinct CDR3 sequences, 8% recorded once.

This receptor was identified in an adult with HIV infection. The sample was blood, taken before antiretroviral therapy. The rearrangement uses TRBV30 and TRBJ2-1, with D uncertain. The CDR3 sequence is CAWWTGGSSYNEQFF. The CDR3, as DNA: TGTGCCTGGTGGACGGGCGGTAGCTCCTACAATGAGCAGTTCTTC. Together with reference TRBV30 and TRBJ2-1, the CDR3 gives the full variable domain: SQTIHQWPATLVQPVGSPLSLECTVEGTSNPNLYWYRQAAGRGLQLLFYSVGIGQISSEVPQNLSASRPQDRQFILSSKKLLLSDSGFYLCAWWTGGSSYNEQFFGPGTRLTVL.